The source of this TCR beta chain is a study of beta chain features in type 1 diabetes (dated by TCRdb to about 2018). At the level of the whole study: Patients and healthy donors did not differ in mean age, gender distribution, total cell number or subset yield. A total of over 95,000,000 sorted cells were examined across all samples, and RNA yield correlated strongly with the number of cells per subset. In the study, TCRB repertoires of sorted circulating CD4+ T cell subsets from recently diagnosed type 1 diabetes patients were compared with those of matched healthy donors. Naive and central memory subsets were obtained from all 30 or so donors, but regulatory and stem cell-like memory subsets were isolated from only 8 patients and roughly 8 healthy donors.

Each donor gave one peripheral blood draw, approximately 110 mL on average, collected into heparinised tubes. Using a panel that included CD45RO, CCR7, CD25, CD127, CD95 and CD27, naive, central memory, regulatory and stem cell-like memory CD4+ T cells were sorted on a BD FACSAria II. All sorted populations exceeded 95% purity. PBMCs were separated immediately by Lymphoprep density gradient centrifugation and were stained directly, without being cultured. So that batch effects would be minimized, each experiment stained and sorted samples in pairs, pairing one healthy donor with one patient. The High Capacity cDNA Reverse Transcription Kit was used to reverse transcribe all of the isolated RNA, meaning that expressed TCRB transcripts were what got sequenced. Naive, central memory and regulatory T cell samples underwent deep immunoSEQ sequencing, averaging about 3.57 million total reads per sample. Sorted cells were lysed in RLT buffer and RNA was extracted with DNase-treated RNeasy Micro or Mini kits, depending on cell number. Each cell subset was processed on its own to prevent cross-contamination, while patient and healthy donor samples were processed together. Using the immunoSEQ multiplex PCR, TCRB sequences were amplified from cDNA into 87-bp fragments spanning the CDR3 region. Sequencing of the amplicons was performed on the Illumina HiSeq platform. The source study handled its data this way. Synthetic template baselines were used to correct PCR bias computationally, reads within Hamming distance 2 were collapsed, and singletons that could not be merged were discarded. Reads were aligned against IMGT to assign V, D and J genes, CDR3 length and insertions or deletions at six rearrangement sites. Clonotype counts were normalized to sorted cell number within each subset before computing true diversity and Gini coefficients with the tcR R package. The overlap coefficient, calculated on TCRB nucleotide sequences, was used to quantify repertoire sharing. Out-of-frame TCRB sequences from naive cells were analyzed to stand in for the pre-selection repertoire. TCRdb took this table from immuneACCESS and kept in-frame rearrangements with V and J called. Such tables lack part of the clones; where checked against another copy, unresolved V genes explain under half of the gap, and the rest is unexplained. V, J and clone size derive from that table, while D and trimming were established from the DNA sequence. The sample yields hundreds of thousands of clones; less than 20% were counted once. The ten largest clones represent under 0.095% of the sample.

Study-level results and caveats: Because small numbers of individuals were included in the HLA sub-analyses, any influence of HLA type on TCRB rearrangement was left unresolved. At VDJ recombination sites, type 1 diabetes patients had fewer insertions and more deleted nucleotides, which implies abnormalities in thymic rearrangement. Naive, central memory and regulatory TCRB repertoires appeared more similar among patients than among healthy donors. In all four CD4+ subsets, TCRB CDR3 length was moderately but significantly shorter in type 1 diabetes patients. Sequencing cDNA rather than genomic DNA could over-represent highly expressing activated cells, although activation and CD3 levels did not differ between groups. PCR might favor shorter templates, but patient and control samples were amplified and corrected together, so any skew would affect both groups equally.

There are 15 amino acids in the CDR3, from cysteine to phenylalanine inclusive. Just CDR3 DNA is preserved here, 45 bases in frame from base 1. V lost 5 bases and J lost 0 bases, and the count of bases not matched to a germline gene is 4. Taken from the germline V gene, the CDR1 and CDR2 loops are SGHTA and FQGTGA. About this clone: No cognate antigen has been identified for it. Base qualities are not at hand, and no much larger clone is one base apart.

The specimen sequenced was naive CD4+ T cells from blood. This specimen's cell subset or site label, interpreted: true naive CD4+ T cells. This receptor was identified in a young man in good health. This chain joins TRBV7-3 to TRBJ2-1; the central 7 bases match TRBD2. The DNA sequence reads TGTGCCAGCAGCAAGGGCGGGAGCTCCTACAATGAGCAGTTCTTC. This yields the protein CASSKGGSSYNEQFF.